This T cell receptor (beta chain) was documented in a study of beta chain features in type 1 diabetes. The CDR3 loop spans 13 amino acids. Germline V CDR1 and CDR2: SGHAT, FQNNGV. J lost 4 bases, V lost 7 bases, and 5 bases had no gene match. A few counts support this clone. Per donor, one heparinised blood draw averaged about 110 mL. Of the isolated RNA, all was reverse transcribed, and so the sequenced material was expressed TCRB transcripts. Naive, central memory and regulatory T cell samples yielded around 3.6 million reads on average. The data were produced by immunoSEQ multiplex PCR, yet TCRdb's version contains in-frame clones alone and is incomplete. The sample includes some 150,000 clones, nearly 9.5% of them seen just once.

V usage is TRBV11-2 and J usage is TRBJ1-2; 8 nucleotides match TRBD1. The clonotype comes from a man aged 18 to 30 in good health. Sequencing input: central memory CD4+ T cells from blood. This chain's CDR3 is CASTRDRIYGYTF. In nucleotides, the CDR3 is TGTGCCAGCACCCGGGACAGGATCTATGGCTACACCTTC.